Shown below are 22 T cell receptor beta chains from a single sample sequenced in a study of blood T cell repertoires in COVID-19 (dated by TCRdb to the early 2020s). The receptor library was made with the immunoSEQ multiplex PCR assay. This immuneACCESS table, as held by TCRdb, lists in-frame sequences with V and J called but not all clones. Of the missing ones, under half trace to an unresolved V gene in checked studies; the others have no known cause. For this sample there are fewer than 250,000 clones; over 80% appear just once. Over 5.5% of the sample comes from the top ten. Sequenced input: peripheral blood. The receptors were gathered from a woman in her sixties with active or convalescent COVID-19.

The rearrangement links TRBV11-3 to TRBJ2-5; weak D call: TRBD1 (6 bases). Trimming removed 8 bases from V and 2 bases from J, with 21 bases in between. This CDR3 has 16 amino acids. Looked up from germline, CDR1 is SGHNT and CDR2 is YENEEA. The CDR3 DNA sequence: TGTGCCAGCCGACGGACAGCAGCACCTCAGCAAGAGACCCAGTACTTC. Amino acid sequence: CASRRTAAPQQETQYF.

V is TRBV11-2 and J is TRBJ1-5; tentatively, D is TRBD1 (6 bases). V gave up 5 bases and J gave up 7 bases, with 12 bases separating them. Germline CDR1 and CDR2: SGHAT and FQNNGV. The CDR3 loop spans 13 amino acids. The CDR3 nucleotides are TGTGCCAGCAGCCCCCCGGGGGGCCAGCCCCAGCATTTT. It encodes CASSPPGGQPQHF.

V gene TRBV5-8 combines with J gene TRBJ1-1; tentative D call: TRBD1 (6 bases). Germline CDR1 and CDR2: SGHTS and YDEGEE. The CDR3 has 13 residues. V lost 2 bases and J lost 8, with 13 bases in between. CDR3: CASSLGGTREAFF. The CDR3 DNA reads TGTGCCAGCAGCTTAGGGGGAACGCGGGAAGCTTTCTTT.

This chain joins TRBV12-3 or TRBV12-4 and TRBJ1-1; TRBD1 matches at 11 bases. The CDR3 runs to 13 residues. V was clipped by 8 bases and J by 5 bases; unmatched bases: 4. CDR3 bases: TGTGCCAGCCGAAGGGACAGGGGGACTGAAGCTTTCTTT. Amino acid sequence: CASRRDRGTEAFF.

The chain links TRBV10-3 to TRBJ1-6; D is ambiguous. Trimming took off 5 bases at V and 8 bases at J, with 10 bases between the two ends. The CDR3 spans 13 residues. The germline V gene encodes CDR1 ENHRY and CDR2 SYGVKD. CDR3 amino acids: CAISPGGDSPLHF. The CDR3 nucleotides read TGTGCCATCAGTCCGGGCGGGGATTCACCCCTCCACTTT.

The chain couples TRBV5-1 to TRBJ2-5; 11 bases map to TRBD2. This CDR3 region has 18 residues. V lost 5 bases to trimming and J lost 7 bases; unmatched junction nucleotides: 19. Germline values: CDR1 SGHRS, CDR2 YFSETQ. This CDR3 reads CASSSELAGAFFAGTQYF. CDR3 DNA: TGCGCCAGCAGTTCAGAACTAGCGGGGGCCTTCTTCGCTGGGACCCAGTACTTC.

The chain links TRBV28 to TRBJ2-5; D is perhaps TRBD2 (7 bases). The V gene's germline CDR1 is MDHEN and CDR2 SYDVKM. This CDR3 is 13 amino acids long. Trimming left V 5 bases short and J 3 bases short, with 10 bases between. The CDR3 spells CASSRGGKETQYF. The DNA for the CDR3 is TGTGCCAGCAGTAGGGGGGGGAAAGAGACCCAGTACTTC.

This clone was picked up a small number of times. The chain couples TRBV30 to TRBJ1-4, with 9 bases lining up with TRBD1. CDR1 and CDR2 (germline): GTSNPN, SVGIG (reference sequence). V was clipped by 5 bases and J by 7 bases; unmatched bases: 11. This CDR3 contains 15 residues. The CDR3 is CAWATAGQGSEKLFF. CDR3 sequence (DNA): TGTGCCTGGGCTACGGCCGGACAGGGGTCTGAAAAACTGTTTTTT.

The chain links TRBV6-5 to TRBJ1-4, with D unresolved. The V and J ends lost 2 bases and 4 bases respectively, with 5 bases between them. The germline gives CDR1 MNHEY, CDR2 SVGAGI. This CDR3 spans 13 amino acids. CDR3 nucleotide sequence: TGTGCCAGCAGTTACAGCATTAATGAAAAACTGTTTTTT. This codes for CASSYSINEKLFF.

V usage is TRBV3-1 (or the pseudogene TRBV3-2) and J usage is TRBJ1-2, with a weak D call TRBD1 (6 bases). With 0 bases removed from V and 7 bases from J, the gap between germline ends came to 15 bases. CDR3 length equals 15 residues. The germline gives CDR1 LGHDT, CDR2 YNNKEL (reference sequence). The CDR3 here is CASSQEGGSGFGYTF. CDR3 DNA sequence: TGTGCCAGCAGCCAAGAAGGGGGTTCGGGCTTTGGCTACACCTTC.

The CDR3 DNA sequence: TGTGCCAGCACGCCTAGGCGTGTCGATGAGCAGTTCTTC. Translation gives CASTPRRVDEQFF. This chain links TRBV6-5 with TRBJ2-1; D uncertain. The CDR3 totals 13 residues. V lost 7 bases and J 8 bases, leaving 15 bases between the germline ends. Germline V lookup: CDR1 MNHEY, CDR2 SVGAGI.

This clone appeared once. Compared with germline, one end of the junction differs, possibly owing to a read error. This chain connects TRBV7-7 to TRBJ2-1, with D tentatively TRBD2 (5 bases). The CDR3 has 16 amino acids. The germline V gene encodes CDR1 SSHAT and CDR2 FNYEAQ (reference sequence). In DNA form, the CDR3 reads TGTGCTAGCAGCCGGGGAGTACCGGGGTCCTACAATGAGCAGTTCTTC. It codes for CASSRGVPGSYNEQFF. Complete variable domain (other parts from reference TRBV7-7 and TRBJ2-1): GAGVSQSPRYKVTKRGQDVTLRCDPISSHATLYWYQQALGQGPEFLTYFNYEAQPDKSGLPSDRFSAERPEGSISTLTIQRTEQRDSAMYRCASSRGVPGSYNEQFFGPGTRLTVL.

This clone has more than one count but fewer than ten. The chain recombines TRBV3-1 (or the pseudogene TRBV3-2) with TRBJ2-2; D remains ambiguous. Trimming cost V 3 bases and J 0 bases, with 8 bases left between them. The CDR3 loop spans 15 amino acids. CDR1 is LGHDT, CDR2 YNNKEL, per germline (reference sequence). CDR3 in DNA: TGTGCCAGCAGCCAGGAGACTGCGAACACCGGGGAGCTGTTTTTT. Amino acid sequence: CASSQETANTGELFF.

V and J are TRBV19 and TRBJ2-7, with 10 bases fitting TRBD1. The germline CDR1 and CDR2 sequences are LNHDA and SQIVND (reference sequence). The CDR3 consists of 14 residues. Trimming removed 7 bases from V and 6 bases from J; junction bases left unmatched: 9. The CDR3 region is CASIWDRGQGEQYV. In DNA form, the CDR3 reads TGTGCCAGTATTTGGGACAGGGGACAGGGCGAGCAGTACGTC.

The CDR3 protein is CASSYGDTFSYEQYF. The CDR3 nucleotides are TGTGCCAGCAGTTACGGGGACACCTTCTCCTACGAGCAGTACTTC. The gene calls are TRBV6-5 and TRBJ2-7, with D tentatively TRBD1 (6 bases). This CDR3 has 15 residues. V was pared by 2 bases and J by 0 bases, with 11 bases between. The germline V gene has CDR1 MNHEY and CDR2 SVGAGI.

The chain uses TRBV7-2 and TRBJ2-5; 8 bases line up with TRBD2. Germline V gene lookup returns CDR1 SGHTA and CDR2 FQGNSA. V dropped 5 bases and J dropped 4; count of bases not matched to a gene: 12. The CDR3 contains 16 residues. The CDR3 bases are TGTGCCAGCAGCCCTCGGACTAGCCCGGGGGGAGAGACCCAGTACTTC. Protein: CASSPRTSPGGETQYF.

The chain is built from TRBV5-4 and TRBJ1-2, with a weak D call TRBD1 (5 bases). Germline CDR1 and CDR2: SGHNT and YYREEE (reference sequence). The CDR3 is made up of 13 amino acids. The V and J ends lost 0 bases and 4 bases respectively, with 7 bases between them. The CDR3 reads CASSLEGPYGYTF. Written as DNA, the CDR3 is TGTGCCAGCAGCTTGGAGGGGCCCTATGGCTACACCTTC. The full variable domain, its missing parts supplied by reference TRBV5-4 and TRBJ1-2, is ETGVTQSPTHLIKTRGQQVTLRCSSQSGHNTVSWYQQALGQGPQFIFQYYREEENGRGNFPPRFSGLQFPNYSSELNVNALELDDSALYLCASSLEGPYGYTFGSGTRLTVV.

J is TRBJ2-7 and V is TRBV7-9; D is undetermined. The CDR3 length is 15 residues. Deletions cut 0 bases from V and 6 bases from J, with 15 bases between. Germline CDR1 is SEHNR and CDR2 is FQNEAQ (reference sequence). The CDR3 loop reads CASSLAGSPGVEQYF. CDR3 coding DNA: TGTGCCAGCAGCTTAGCGGGCAGCCCCGGTGTCGAGCAGTACTTC.

In its sample, this clone was seen a few times. This chain connects TRBV21-1 to TRBJ2-7; the tabulated D call, TRBD2, remains unverified against the DNA. TRBV21-1 is an annotated pseudogene. The CDR3 runs 13 residues. The CDR3 DNA follows: TGTGCCAGCAGCAAAGGCCTACCGTACGAGCAGTACTTC. It encodes CASSKGLPYEQYF.

The chain is built from TRBV19 and TRBJ2-1; 12 nucleotides line up with TRBD2. This CDR3 is 15 amino acids long. V gave up 4 bases and J gave up 9 bases; unmatched junction bases: 7. Germline lookup yields CDR1 LNHDA and CDR2 SQIVND (reference sequence). CDR3 DNA sequence: TGTGCCAGTAGTACTAGCGGGAGGGTCGTGGGTGAGCAGTTCTTC. Protein product: CASSTSGRVVGEQFF. Drawing the rest from reference TRBV19 and TRBJ2-1, the complete variable domain is DGGITQSPKYLFRKEGQNVTLSCEQNLNHDAMYWYRQDPGQGLRLIYYSQIVNDFQKGDIAEGYSVSREKKESFPLTVTSAQKNPTAFYLCASSTSGRVVGEQFFGPGTRLTVL.

V and J are TRBV6-4 and TRBJ2-5; TRBD1 matches at 7 bases. This CDR3 region has 14 residues. Germline CDR1 is MRHNA and CDR2 is SNTAGT. CDR3: CAACPRDSQETQYF. The CDR3 nucleotides read TGTGCAGCATGCCCTCGGGACAGCCAAGAGACCCAGTACTTC.

The rearrangement links TRBV5-1 to TRBJ2-3, with no clear D. The ends were cut back, 1 base at V and 1 base at J, with 10 bases in the middle. The CDR3 has 15 amino acids. The V gene's germline CDR1 is SGHRS and CDR2 YFSETQ. The CDR3 spells CASSLLSFGTDTQYF. The CDR3 DNA reads as TGCGCCAGCAGCTTGCTAAGCTTTGGCACAGATACGCAGTATTTT.